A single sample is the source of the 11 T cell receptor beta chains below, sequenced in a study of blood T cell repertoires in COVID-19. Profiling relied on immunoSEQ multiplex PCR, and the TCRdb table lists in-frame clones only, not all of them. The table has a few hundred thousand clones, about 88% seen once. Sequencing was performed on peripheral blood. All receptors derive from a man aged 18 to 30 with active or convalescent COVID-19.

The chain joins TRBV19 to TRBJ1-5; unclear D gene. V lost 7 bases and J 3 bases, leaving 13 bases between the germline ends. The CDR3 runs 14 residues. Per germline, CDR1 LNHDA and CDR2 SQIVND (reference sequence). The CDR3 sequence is CASNPRADNQPQHF. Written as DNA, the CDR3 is TGTGCCAGTAATCCGCGGGCCGACAATCAGCCCCAGCATTTT.

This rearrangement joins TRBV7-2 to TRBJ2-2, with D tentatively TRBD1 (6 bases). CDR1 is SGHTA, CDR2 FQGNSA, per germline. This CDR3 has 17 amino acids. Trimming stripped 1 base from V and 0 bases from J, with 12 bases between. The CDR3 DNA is TGTGCCAGCAGCTTAGTTGGGGGCCCGACGAACACCGGGGAGCTGTTTTTT. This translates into CASSLVGGPTNTGELFF.

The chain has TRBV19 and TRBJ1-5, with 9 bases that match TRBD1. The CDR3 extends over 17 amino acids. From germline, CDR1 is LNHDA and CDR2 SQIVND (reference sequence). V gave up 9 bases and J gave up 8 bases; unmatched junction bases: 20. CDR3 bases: TGTGCCAGCATATCAAAAATAACAGGGGGCCGGAGGGAGCCCCAGCATTTT. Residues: CASISKITGGRREPQHF.

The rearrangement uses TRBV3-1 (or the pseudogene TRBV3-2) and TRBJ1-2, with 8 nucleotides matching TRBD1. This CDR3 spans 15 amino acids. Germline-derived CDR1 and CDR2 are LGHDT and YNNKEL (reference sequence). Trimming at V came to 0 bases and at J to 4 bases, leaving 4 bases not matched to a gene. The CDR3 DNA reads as TGTGCCAGCAGCCAAGACAGGGGGCATGGCTATGGCTACACCTTC. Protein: CASSQDRGHGYGYTF.

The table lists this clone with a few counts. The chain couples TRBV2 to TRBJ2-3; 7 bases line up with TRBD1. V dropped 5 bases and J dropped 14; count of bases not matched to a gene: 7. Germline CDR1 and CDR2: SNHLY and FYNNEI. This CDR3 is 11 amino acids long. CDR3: CASSYDRDGYF. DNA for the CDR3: TGTGCCAGCAGTTACGACAGGGACGGGTATTTT.

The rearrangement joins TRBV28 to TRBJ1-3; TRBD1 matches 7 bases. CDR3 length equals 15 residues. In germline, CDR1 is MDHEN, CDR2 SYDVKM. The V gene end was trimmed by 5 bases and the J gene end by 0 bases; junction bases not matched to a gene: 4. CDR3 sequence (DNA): TGTGCCAGCAGTCCGGGACAGCTCTCTGGAAACACCATATATTTT. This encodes CASSPGQLSGNTIYF.

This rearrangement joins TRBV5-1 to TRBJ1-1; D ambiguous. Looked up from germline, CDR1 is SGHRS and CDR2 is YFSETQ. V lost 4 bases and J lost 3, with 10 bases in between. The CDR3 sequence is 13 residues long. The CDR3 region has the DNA TGCGCCAGCAGCGCAAGTCCAGACACTGAAGCTTTCTTT. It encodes CASSASPDTEAFF.

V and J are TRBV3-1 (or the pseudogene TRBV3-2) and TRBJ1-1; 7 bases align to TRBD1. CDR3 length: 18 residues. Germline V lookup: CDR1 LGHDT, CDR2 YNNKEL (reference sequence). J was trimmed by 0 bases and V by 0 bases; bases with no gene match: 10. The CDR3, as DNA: TGTGCCAGCAGCCAAGATTACCCGGGACAGCTCATGAACACTGAAGCTTTCTTT. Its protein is CASSQDYPGQLMNTEAFF.

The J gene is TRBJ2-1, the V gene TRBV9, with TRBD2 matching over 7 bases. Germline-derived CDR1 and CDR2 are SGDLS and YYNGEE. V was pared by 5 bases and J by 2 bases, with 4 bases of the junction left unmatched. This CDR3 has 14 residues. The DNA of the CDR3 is TGTGCCAGCAGTGGCGGGGGTGCCTACAATGAGCAGTTCTTC. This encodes CASSGGGAYNEQFF.

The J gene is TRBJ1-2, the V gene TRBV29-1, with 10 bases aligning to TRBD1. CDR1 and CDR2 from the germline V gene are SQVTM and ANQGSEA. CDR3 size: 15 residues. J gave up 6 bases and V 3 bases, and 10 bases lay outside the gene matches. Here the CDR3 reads CSVEGQGYGLDGYTF. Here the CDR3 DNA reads TGCAGCGTTGAGGGACAGGGGTATGGGCTAGATGGCTACACCTTC.

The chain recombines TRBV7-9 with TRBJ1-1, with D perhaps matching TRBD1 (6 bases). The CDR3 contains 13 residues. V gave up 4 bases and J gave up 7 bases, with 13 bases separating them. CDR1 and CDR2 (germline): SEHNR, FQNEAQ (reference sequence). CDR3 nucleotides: TGTGCCAGCAGCTCCGTTTCGACAGGTGAAGCTTTCTTT. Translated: CASSSVSTGEAFF.